The next 7 T cell receptor beta chains were all read from a single sample in a study of cytomegalovirus exposure and HLA in healthy donors. The study ran its PCR with 60 Vbeta and 13 Jbeta primers. Produced via immunoSEQ multiplex PCR; TCRdb's table is partial and in-frame only. The sample contains roughly 180,000 clones, 81% of which appear only once. Sequenced input: PBMCs. These receptors were taken from a woman aged 18-29 years in good health and CMV-seropositive.

The chain has TRBV2 and TRBJ2-5; TRBD2 matches 10 bases. Germline lookup yields CDR1 SNHLY and CDR2 FYNNEI. The CDR3 extends over 14 amino acids. J lost 3 bases, V lost 9 bases, and 7 bases had no gene match. CDR3 residues: CASLGSGGEETQYF. CDR3 nucleotide sequence: TGTGCCAGTCTTGGCAGCGGGGGGGAAGAGACCCAGTACTTC.

The rearrangement uses TRBV11-2 and TRBJ2-7, with TRBD1 matching over 10 bases. The ends lost 2 bases at V and 2 bases at J; junction bases unmatched: 6. This CDR3 has 16 residues. CDR1 is SGHAT, CDR2 FQNNGV, per germline. This chain's CDR3 is CASSLNAGTGAYEQYV. The CDR3 coding sequence is TGTGCCAGCAGCTTAAATGCCGGGACAGGGGCCTACGAGCAGTACGTC.

The chain links TRBV5-5 to TRBJ2-5; TRBD1 is a possible D gene (6 bases). The CDR3 totals 12 residues. From germline, CDR1 is SGHKS and CDR2 YYEKEE (reference sequence). V gave up 4 bases and J gave up 9 bases, with 13 bases separating them. The CDR3 sequence: CASSPPGVAQYF. As DNA, the CDR3 is TGTGCCAGCAGCCCACCAGGGGTGGCCCAGTACTTC.

This rearrangement joins TRBV6-5 to TRBJ1-1; D unclear. V lost 5 bases to trimming and J lost 5 bases, with 12 bases between them. The CDR3 totals 13 residues. Germline values: CDR1 MNHEY, CDR2 SVGAGI. The CDR3 loop is CASSALTGTEAFF. The DNA for the CDR3 is TGTGCCAGCAGTGCTTTGACGGGAACTGAAGCTTTCTTT.

The chain employs TRBV2 and TRBJ1-3, with 9 bases fitting TRBD1. J gave up 8 bases and V 4 bases, and 6 bases lay outside the gene matches. The CDR3 spans 14 residues. The germline CDR1 and CDR2 sequences are SNHLY and FYNNEI. For the CDR3, the DNA is TGTGCCAGCAGTGGGGACAGGGAGCTAGACACCATATATTTT. Protein product: CASSGDRELDTIYF.

The J gene is TRBJ1-1, the V gene TRBV30; D is unclear. V was pared by 2 bases and J by 7 bases, with 8 bases between. The length of the CDR3 is 11 residues. Germline V gene sequence: CDR1 GTSNPN, CDR2 SVGIG (reference sequence). Written as DNA, the CDR3 is TGTGCCTGGAGTTTCTACCTTGAAGCTTTCTTT. Encoded protein: CAWSFYLEAFF. Together with reference TRBV30 and TRBJ1-1, the CDR3 gives the full variable domain: SQTIHQWPATLVQPVGSPLSLECTVEGTSNPNLYWYRQAAGRGLQLLFYSVGIGQISSEVPQNLSASRPQDRQFILSSKKLLLSDSGFYLCAWSFYLEAFFGQGTRLTVV.

The chain links TRBV7-3 to TRBJ2-5; weak D call: TRBD2 (5 bases). This CDR3 region has 14 residues. V shed 5 bases and J shed 4 bases, with 14 bases lying between them. CDR1 SGHTA and CDR2 FQGTGA come from the germline V gene. The CDR3 sequence: CASSPGMGAETQYF. CDR3 nucleotide sequence: TGTGCCAGCAGCCCTGGGATGGGAGCAGAGACCCAGTACTTC.